This T cell receptor (beta chain) was observed in a study of tumor and adjacent non-tumor tissue in lung cancer. Study as a whole: The cohort had around eleven adenocarcinoma, a couple of squamous cell and 1 small cell patients.

The CDR3 length is 16 residues. Germline V gene data show CDR1 as LGHNA and CDR2 as YNFKEQ. RNA was extracted from bulk tissue without any cell sorting. Newly diagnosed lung cancer patients had thoracic surgery in China, August–November 2014, without prior chemotherapy. Turning to this clonotype: Its antigen is currently unknown. Its ends do not fully match the called genes, so a read error is possible.

Regarding the study as a whole: Top 100 clones took a larger repertoire share in normal lung.

The library came from three nested PCR rounds adapted from ARM-PCR protocols. TCRdb re-analysed the multiplex PCR reads in MiXCR, keeping a single row per CDR3 protein. This table holds tens of thousands of distinct CDR3 sequences, 60% found once. The sequence was obtained from a middle-aged man with non-small cell lung cancer. The chain recombines TRBV4-2 with TRBJ2-1; the match to TRBD2 covers 7 bases. Sequencing was carried out using lung tumor tissue. The CDR3 DNA reads as TGTGCCAGCAGCCAAGAGGGGGGGTTAACCTATAATGAGCAGTTCTTC. It translates to CASSQEGGLTYNEQFF.